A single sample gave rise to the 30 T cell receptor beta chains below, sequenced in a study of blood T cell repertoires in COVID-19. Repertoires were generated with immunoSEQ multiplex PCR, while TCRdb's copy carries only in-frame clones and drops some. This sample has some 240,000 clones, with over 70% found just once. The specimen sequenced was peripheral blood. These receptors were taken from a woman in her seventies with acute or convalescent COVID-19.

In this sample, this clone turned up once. Here the CDR3 DNA reads TGTGCCAGTAGCCGGGACAGGGGATCTACTAGCTCCTATAATTCACCCCTCCACTTT. It codes for CASSRDRGSTSSYNSPLHF. The rearrangement uses TRBV19 and TRBJ1-6; 10 bases map to TRBD1. The CDR3 consists of 19 residues. Trimming cost V 6 bases and J 0 bases; bases outside gene matches: 11. In germline, CDR1 is LNHDA, CDR2 SQIVND (reference sequence).

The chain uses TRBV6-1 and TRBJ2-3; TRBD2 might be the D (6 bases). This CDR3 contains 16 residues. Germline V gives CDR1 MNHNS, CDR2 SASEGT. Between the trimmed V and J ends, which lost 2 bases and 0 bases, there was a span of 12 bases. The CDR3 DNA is TGTGCCAGCAGTGAACGGGGGATCGTAAGCACAGATACGCAGTATTTT. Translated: CASSERGIVSTDTQYF.

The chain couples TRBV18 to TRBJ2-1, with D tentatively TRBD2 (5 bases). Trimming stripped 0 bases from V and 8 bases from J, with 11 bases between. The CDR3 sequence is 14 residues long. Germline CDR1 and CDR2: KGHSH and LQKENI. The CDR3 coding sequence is TGTGCCAGCTCACCACCGAGTTTGAGGGATGAGCAGTTCTTC. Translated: CASSPPSLRDEQFF.

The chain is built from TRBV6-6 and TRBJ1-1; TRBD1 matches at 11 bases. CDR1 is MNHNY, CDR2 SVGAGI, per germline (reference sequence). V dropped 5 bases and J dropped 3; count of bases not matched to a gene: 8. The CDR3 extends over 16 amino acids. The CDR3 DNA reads TGTGCCAGCAGTCTCTTCCCGGGACAGGGGGACACTGAAGCTTTCTTT. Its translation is CASSLFPGQGDTEAFF.

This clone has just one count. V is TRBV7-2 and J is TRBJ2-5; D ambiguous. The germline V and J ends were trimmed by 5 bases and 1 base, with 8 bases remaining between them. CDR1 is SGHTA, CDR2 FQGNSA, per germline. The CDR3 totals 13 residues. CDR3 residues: CASSLESQETQYF. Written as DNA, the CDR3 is TGTGCCAGCAGCCTGGAGAGCCAAGAGACCCAGTACTTC.

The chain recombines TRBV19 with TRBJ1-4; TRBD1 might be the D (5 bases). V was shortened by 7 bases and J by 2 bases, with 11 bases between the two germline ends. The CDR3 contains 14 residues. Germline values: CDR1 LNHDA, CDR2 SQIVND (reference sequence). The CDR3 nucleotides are TGTGCCAGTACCACCGGGGGGACTAATGAAAAACTGTTTTTT. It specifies CASTTGGTNEKLFF.

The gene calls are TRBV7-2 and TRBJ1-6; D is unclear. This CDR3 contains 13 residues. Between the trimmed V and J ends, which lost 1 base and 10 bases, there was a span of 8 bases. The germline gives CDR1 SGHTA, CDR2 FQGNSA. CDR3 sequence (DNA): TGTGCCAGCAGCTTAGAGAGTGTCTCACCCCTCCACTTT. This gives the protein CASSLESVSPLHF.

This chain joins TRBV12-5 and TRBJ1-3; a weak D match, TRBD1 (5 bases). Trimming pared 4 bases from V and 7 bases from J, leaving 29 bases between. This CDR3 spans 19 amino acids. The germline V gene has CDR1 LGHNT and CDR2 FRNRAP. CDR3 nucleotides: TGTGCTAGTGGTTCCAACAGACAGAGCCCGTCCTCCGCCCTGAACACCATATATTTT. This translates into CASGSNRQSPSSALNTIYF.

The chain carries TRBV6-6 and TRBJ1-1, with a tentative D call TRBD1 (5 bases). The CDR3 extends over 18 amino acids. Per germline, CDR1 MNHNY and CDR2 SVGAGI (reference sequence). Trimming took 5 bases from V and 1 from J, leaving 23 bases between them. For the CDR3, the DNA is TGTGCCAGCAGTCCCGGGGGGGGGTTCTCCACCCGGAACACTGAAGCTTTCTTT. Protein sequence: CASSPGGGFSTRNTEAFF.

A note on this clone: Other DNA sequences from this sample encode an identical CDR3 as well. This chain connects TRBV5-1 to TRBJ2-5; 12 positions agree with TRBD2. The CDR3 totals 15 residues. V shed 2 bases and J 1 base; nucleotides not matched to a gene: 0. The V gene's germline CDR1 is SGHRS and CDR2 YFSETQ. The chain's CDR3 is CASSLLAGGQETQYF. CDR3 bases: TGCGCCAGCAGCTTACTAGCGGGGGGCCAAGAGACCCAGTACTTC.

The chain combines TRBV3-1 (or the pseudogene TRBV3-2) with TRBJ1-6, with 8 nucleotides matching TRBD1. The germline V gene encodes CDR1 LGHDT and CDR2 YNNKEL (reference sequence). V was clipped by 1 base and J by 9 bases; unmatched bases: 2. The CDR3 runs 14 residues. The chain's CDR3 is CASSQGTGSSPLHF. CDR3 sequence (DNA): TGTGCCAGCAGCCAAGGGACAGGGAGTTCACCCCTCCACTTT.

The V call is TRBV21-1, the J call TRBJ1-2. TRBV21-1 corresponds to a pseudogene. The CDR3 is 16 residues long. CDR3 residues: CASSPTSDFANYGYTF. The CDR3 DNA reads TGTGCCAGCAGTCCTACGAGTGACTTCGCTAACTATGGCTACACCTTC.

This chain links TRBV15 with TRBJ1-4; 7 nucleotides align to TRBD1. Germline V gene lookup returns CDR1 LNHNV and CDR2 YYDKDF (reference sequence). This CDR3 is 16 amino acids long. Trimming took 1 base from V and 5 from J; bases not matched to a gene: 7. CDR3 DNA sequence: TGTGCCACCAGCAGAGTGAGGGGACAGAGGAATGAAAAACTGTTTTTT. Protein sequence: CATSRVRGQRNEKLFF.

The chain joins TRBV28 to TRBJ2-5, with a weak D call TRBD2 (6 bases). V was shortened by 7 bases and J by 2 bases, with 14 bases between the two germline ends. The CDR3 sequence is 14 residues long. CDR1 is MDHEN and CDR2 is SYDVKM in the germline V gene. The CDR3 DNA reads TGTGCCAGCAAGGAGGGTGGCCGACAAGAGACCCAGTACTTC. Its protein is CASKEGGRQETQYF.

The CDR3 sequence is CATGLTTYEQYF. CDR3 nucleotides: TGTGCCACCGGACTTACCACCTACGAGCAGTACTTC. V is TRBV7-9 and J is TRBJ2-7, with a tentative D call TRBD2 (5 bases). This CDR3 has 12 amino acids. Trimming took 10 bases from V and 2 from J, leaving 12 bases between them. The germline gives CDR1 SEHNR, CDR2 FQNEAQ (reference sequence).

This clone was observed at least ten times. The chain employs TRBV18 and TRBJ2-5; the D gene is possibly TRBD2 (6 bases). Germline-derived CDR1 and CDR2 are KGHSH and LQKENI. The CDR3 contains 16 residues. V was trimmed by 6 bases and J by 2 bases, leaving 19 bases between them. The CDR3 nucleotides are TGTGCCAGCTCCCGATTCCCGGGAGTCGCACAAGAGACCCAGTACTTC. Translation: CASSRFPGVAQETQYF.

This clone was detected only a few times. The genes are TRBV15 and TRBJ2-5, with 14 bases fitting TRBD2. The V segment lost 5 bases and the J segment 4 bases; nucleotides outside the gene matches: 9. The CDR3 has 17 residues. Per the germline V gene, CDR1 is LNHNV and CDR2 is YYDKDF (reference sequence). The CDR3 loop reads CATSPGGTSGGRETQYF. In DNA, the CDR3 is TGTGCCACCAGCCCGGGAGGGACTAGCGGGGGTAGAGAGACCCAGTACTTC. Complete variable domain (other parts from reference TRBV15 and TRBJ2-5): DAMVIQNPRYQVTQFGKPVTLSCSQTLNHNVMYWYQQKSSQAPKLLFHYYDKDFNNEADTPDNFQSRRPNTSFCFLDIRSPGLGDTAMYLCATSPGGTSGGRETQYFGPGTRLLVL.

The CDR3 region is CASSYELTSTQYF. The CDR3 DNA reads as TGTGCCAGCAGTTACGAACTAACATCGACCCAGTACTTC. V gene TRBV12-3 or TRBV12-4 combines with J gene TRBJ2-5; D gene uncertain. V lost 4 bases, J lost 7 bases, and 13 bases lay in between. There are 13 residues in the CDR3.

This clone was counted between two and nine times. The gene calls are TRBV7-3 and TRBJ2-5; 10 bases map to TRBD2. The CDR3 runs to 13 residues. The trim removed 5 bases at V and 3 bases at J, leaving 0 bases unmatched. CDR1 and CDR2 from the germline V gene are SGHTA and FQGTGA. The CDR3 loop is CASSGLAEETQYF. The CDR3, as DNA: TGTGCCAGCAGCGGACTAGCGGAAGAGACCCAGTACTTC.

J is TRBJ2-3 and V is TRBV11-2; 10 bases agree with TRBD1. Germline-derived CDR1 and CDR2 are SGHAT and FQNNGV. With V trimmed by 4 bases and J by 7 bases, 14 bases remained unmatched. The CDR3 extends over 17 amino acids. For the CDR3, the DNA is TGTGCCAGCAGCTCAGTGGGTCGGGGACAGGGGCGAAATACGCAGTATTTT. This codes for CASSSVGRGQGRNTQYF.

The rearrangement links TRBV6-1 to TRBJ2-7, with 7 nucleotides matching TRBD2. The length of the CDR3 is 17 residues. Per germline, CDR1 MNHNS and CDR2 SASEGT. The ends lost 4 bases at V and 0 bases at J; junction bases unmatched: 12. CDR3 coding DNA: TGTGCCAGCAGTGCCATGGGGGGGGGTCTAAGCTCCTACGAGCAGTACTTC. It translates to CASSAMGGGLSSYEQYF.

CDR3 protein: CASSYLAGEETQYF. In DNA form, the CDR3 reads TGTGCCAGCAGCTACTTAGCGGGGGAAGAGACCCAGTACTTC. The J gene is TRBJ2-5, the V gene TRBV7-2; 9 positions match TRBD2. V gave up 4 bases and J gave up 3 bases; unmatched junction bases: 3. In germline, CDR1 is SGHTA, CDR2 FQGNSA. This CDR3 has 14 residues.

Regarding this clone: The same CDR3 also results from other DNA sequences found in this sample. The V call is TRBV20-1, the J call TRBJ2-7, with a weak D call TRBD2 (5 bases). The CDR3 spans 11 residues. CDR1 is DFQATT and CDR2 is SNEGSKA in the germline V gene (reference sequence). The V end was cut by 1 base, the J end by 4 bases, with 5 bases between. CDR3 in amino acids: CSARGGYEQYF. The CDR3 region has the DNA TGCAGTGCTAGAGGAGGGTACGAGCAGTACTTC.

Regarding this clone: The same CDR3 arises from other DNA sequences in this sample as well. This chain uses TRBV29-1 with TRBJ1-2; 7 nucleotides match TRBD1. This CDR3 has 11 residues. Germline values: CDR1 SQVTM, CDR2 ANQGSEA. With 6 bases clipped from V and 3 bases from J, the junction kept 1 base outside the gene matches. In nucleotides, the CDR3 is TGCAGCGTGGGGACAGACTATGGCTACACCTTC. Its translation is CSVGTDYGYTF.

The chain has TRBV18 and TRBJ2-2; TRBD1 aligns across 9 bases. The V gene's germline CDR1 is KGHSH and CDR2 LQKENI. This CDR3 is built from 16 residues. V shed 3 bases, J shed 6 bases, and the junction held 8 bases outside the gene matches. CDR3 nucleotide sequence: TGTGCCAGCTCACCCTCGGGACAGGGCGTCGCCGGGGAGCTGTTTTTT. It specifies CASSPSGQGVAGELFF.

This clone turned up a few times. The CDR3: CASSYSGSPGANVLTF. The CDR3 coding sequence is TGTGCCAGCAGTTACTCGGGCTCACCCGGGGCCAACGTCCTGACTTTC. The V and J genes are TRBV6-6 and TRBJ2-6; no definite D call. Trimming removed 0 bases from V and 4 bases from J, with 10 bases in between. CDR3 length: 16 residues. Germline CDR1 MNHNY, CDR2 SVGAGI (reference sequence).

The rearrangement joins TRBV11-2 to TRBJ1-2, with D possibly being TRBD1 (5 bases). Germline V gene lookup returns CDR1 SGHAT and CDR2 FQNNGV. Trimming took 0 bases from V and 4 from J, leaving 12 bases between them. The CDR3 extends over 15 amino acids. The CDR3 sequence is CASSLDPRQFYGYTF. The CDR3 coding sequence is TGTGCCAGCAGCTTAGATCCCCGACAGTTCTATGGCTACACCTTC.

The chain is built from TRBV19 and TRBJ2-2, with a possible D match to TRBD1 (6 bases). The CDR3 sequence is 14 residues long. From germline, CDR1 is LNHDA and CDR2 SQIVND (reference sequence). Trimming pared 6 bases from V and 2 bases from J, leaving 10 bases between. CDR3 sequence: CASSSQGNTGELFF. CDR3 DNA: TGTGCCAGTAGCTCACAGGGAAACACCGGGGAGCTGTTTTTT.

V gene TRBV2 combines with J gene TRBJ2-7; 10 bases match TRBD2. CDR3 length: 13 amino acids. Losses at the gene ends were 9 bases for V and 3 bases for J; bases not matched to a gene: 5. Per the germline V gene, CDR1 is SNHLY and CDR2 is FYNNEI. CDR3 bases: TGTGCCAGTCTAGCGGGGGAGAGCTACGAGCAGTACGTC. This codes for CASLAGESYEQYV.

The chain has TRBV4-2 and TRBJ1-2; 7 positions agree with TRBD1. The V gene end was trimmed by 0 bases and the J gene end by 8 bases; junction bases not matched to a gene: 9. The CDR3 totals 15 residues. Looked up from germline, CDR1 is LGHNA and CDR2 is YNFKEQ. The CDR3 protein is CASSQDPYRGDGYTF. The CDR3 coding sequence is TGTGCCAGCAGCCAAGATCCGTACAGGGGCGACGGCTACACCTTC.